The rows below give T cell receptor beta chains drawn from one sample of a study of naive and memory T cell subsets. TCRdb passed the UMI-ligation and nested PCR reads through MiXCR, listing each CDR3 protein once. The sample contains about 120,000 distinct CDR3 sequences, about 36% of which appear only once. The specimen was central memory CD4+ T cells from blood. Receptor source: a human donor in good health. CDR3s leave out the opening cysteine and the closing phenylalanine or tryptophan.

CDR3	length	V
SARDLARAGTDTQY	14	TRBV20-1
ASEPVGQGPYT	11	TRBV6-2/TRBV6-3
ASSLVGGYGNTIY	13	TRBV5-1
ASSSSRTSGATDTQY	15	TRBV28
ASSLPSGISTDTQY	14	TRBV5-1
ASSFRQGRNEQF	12	TRBV28
ASSLRGATSTDTQY	14	TRBV7-6
ASSPVGQGGTGELF	14	TRBV18
ASSRGSSTDTQY	12	TRBV5-1
SVEEYGADTQY	11	TRBV29-1
ASSHRLAGVYNEQF	14	TRBV4-1